This record concerns one T cell receptor beta chain sequence. Antigen: not known. The sample originates from a study of cytomegalovirus exposure and HLA in healthy donors. 13 Jbeta primers and 60 Vbeta primers were used for the PCR. Using immunoSEQ multiplex PCR, the repertoire was profiled, and TCRdb retains in-frame clones only, with some absent. Of around 130,000 clones in the sample, approximately 80% were seen once. Study-level results: Accounts indicate the classifier identified cytomegalovirus status with strong specificity and sensitivity. Later on, a genetic analysis was performed. It linked a missense variant in DCLRE1C with V- and J-gene trimming of TCR beta. It was taken for granted in presence/absence analyses that sequencing depth across donors was roughly uniform. Among TCR beta chains, those listed as cytomegalovirus-associated numbered more than 150.

The V end was cut by 0 bases, the J end by 9 bases, with 7 bases between. Per the germline V gene, CDR1 is SGHTA and CDR2 is FQGTGA. CDR3 length equals 12 residues. The clonotype was recovered from a male donor in good health and CMV-seropositive. The specimen was PBMCs. The V gene is TRBV7-3, the J gene TRBJ2-3; D perhaps matches TRBD1 (5 bases). CDR3 DNA: TGTGCCAGCAGCTTAACGGGGCGAACGCAGTATTTT. It is translated as CASSLTGRTQYF. Full variable domain (outside the CDR3, taken from reference TRBV7-3 and TRBJ2-3): GAGVSQTPSNKVTEKGKYVELRCDPISGHTALYWYRQSLGQGPEFLIYFQGTGAADDSGLPNDRFFAVRPEGSVSTLKIQRTERGDSAVYLCASSLTGRTQYFGPGTRLTVL.